A selection of T cell receptor beta chains follows, all from one sample in a study of graft-versus-host responses after intestinal transplantation. Some clones are missing from TCRdb's copy, which holds only in-frame ones; the method was immunoSEQ multiplex PCR. In the table there are about 23,000 clones, 90% to 95% of which are singletons. Sequencing used PBMCs, obtained 39 to 40 days after intestinal transplant. These TCRs come from a human patient who received an intestinal transplant, so some T cells may come from the graft donor. Each CDR3 is given with its conserved first and last residue. The order of the fields is J gene, V gene, D gene, clone size, CDR3 DNA, CDR3 protein. A D gene is named only where the DNA matches it firmly. Clone size is shown for a subset of rows, as once, few, many or a class of expanded clone.

j_call: TRBJ2-7
v_call: TRBV30
d_call: -
clone_size: -
cdr3_nt: TGTGCCTGTACCCGGGGTCTTAGCTCCTACGAGCAGTACTTC
cdr3_aa: CACTRGLSSYEQYF

j_call: TRBJ2-7
v_call: TRBV5-1
d_call: -
clone_size: once
cdr3_nt: TGCGCCAGCAGCTTGGACCACAGGTATCTCCCCTACGAGCAGTACTTC
cdr3_aa: CASSLDHRYLPYEQYF

j_call: TRBJ1-2
v_call: TRBV9
d_call: -
clone_size: once
cdr3_nt: TGTGCCAGCAGCGTAGGGCAGGGGAGTGATGGCTACACCTTC
cdr3_aa: CASSVGQGSDGYTF

j_call: TRBJ2-7
v_call: TRBV15
d_call: -
clone_size: -
cdr3_nt: TGTGCCACCAGCCCGGGGCCTGCCTACGAGCAGTACTTC
cdr3_aa: CATSPGPAYEQYF

j_call: TRBJ1-1
v_call: TRBV28
d_call: TRBD1
clone_size: -
cdr3_nt: TGTGCCAGCAGCCCGGGACAGAGGAACACTGAAGCTTTCTTT
cdr3_aa: CASSPGQRNTEAFF

j_call: TRBJ2-1
v_call: TRBV5-6
d_call: -
clone_size: -
cdr3_nt: TGTGCCAGCAGCTTGGGGACAGACTACAATGAGCAGTTCTTC
cdr3_aa: CASSLGTDYNEQFF

j_call: TRBJ2-5
v_call: TRBV6-5
d_call: TRBD2
clone_size: -
cdr3_nt: TGTGCCAGCAGTCCTTTAGCGGGGACCCAAGAGACCCAGTACTTC
cdr3_aa: CASSPLAGTQETQYF

j_call: TRBJ2-3
v_call: TRBV4-3
d_call: -
clone_size: once
cdr3_nt: TGCGCCAGCAGCCAAGATTGGCGGCAGAGCACAGATACGCAGTATTTT
cdr3_aa: CASSQDWRQSTDTQYF

j_call: TRBJ1-2
v_call: TRBV4-1
d_call: TRBD1
clone_size: -
cdr3_nt: TGCGCCAGCAGCCAAGAGCCGACAGGGGGTGATGGCTACACCTTC
cdr3_aa: CASSQEPTGGDGYTF

j_call: TRBJ2-7
v_call: TRBV27
d_call: -
clone_size: once
cdr3_nt: TGTGCCAGCAGTTTATCGAATTCGGGACCGATCTACGAGCAGTACTTC
cdr3_aa: CASSLSNSGPIYEQYF

j_call: TRBJ2-7
v_call: TRBV6-1
d_call: -
clone_size: -
cdr3_nt: TGTGCCAGCAGTGAAGTTCCAGGGAACTACGAGCAGTACTTC
cdr3_aa: CASSEVPGNYEQYF

j_call: TRBJ2-5
v_call: TRBV21-1
d_call: -
clone_size: -
cdr3_nt: TGTGCCAGCAGCAAAGGGGCCGAACAAGAGACCCAGTACTTC
cdr3_aa: CASSKGAEQETQYF

j_call: TRBJ2-7
v_call: TRBV20-1
d_call: -
clone_size: -
cdr3_nt: TGCAGTGCATCGACCTCCTACGAGCAGTACTTC
cdr3_aa: CSASTSYEQYF

j_call: TRBJ2-7
v_call: TRBV6-1
d_call: TRBD2
clone_size: few
cdr3_nt: TGTGCCAGCAGCCCCAGCGGGAACTACGAGCAGTACTTC
cdr3_aa: CASSPSGNYEQYF

j_call: TRBJ1-1
v_call: TRBV29-1
d_call: -
clone_size: -
cdr3_nt: TGCAGCGTTGCCCTTGTCCTGTCGAACACTGAAGCTTTCTTT
cdr3_aa: CSVALVLSNTEAFF

j_call: TRBJ1-2
v_call: TRBV2
d_call: -
clone_size: -
cdr3_nt: TGTGCCAGCAGCGACCGAGGGGGAGGATTAAGAAGTGGCTACACCTTC
cdr3_aa: CASSDRGGGLRSGYTF

j_call: TRBJ2-5
v_call: TRBV2
d_call: TRBD1
clone_size: -
cdr3_nt: TGTGCCAGCACCGGACAGGGGGCACGGGAGACCCAGTACTTC
cdr3_aa: CASTGQGARETQYF

j_call: TRBJ2-1
v_call: TRBV14
d_call: TRBD2
clone_size: -
cdr3_nt: TGTGCCAGCAGCCCTAGCGGGAGCTACAATGAGCAGTTCTTC
cdr3_aa: CASSPSGSYNEQFF

j_call: TRBJ2-7
v_call: TRBV6-4
d_call: TRBD2
clone_size: once
cdr3_nt: TGTGCCAGCAGTGAGGGACTAGCACAAGAGCAGTACTTC
cdr3_aa: CASSEGLAQEQYF

j_call: TRBJ2-7
v_call: TRBV9
d_call: -
clone_size: -
cdr3_nt: TGTGCCAGCAGCGTATACGGCAGTTCGCCCGAGCAGTACTTC
cdr3_aa: CASSVYGSSPEQYF

j_call: TRBJ1-5
v_call: TRBV11-2
d_call: -
clone_size: -
cdr3_nt: TGTGCCAGCACTATAGGGGGGAATCAGCCCCAGCATTTT
cdr3_aa: CASTIGGNQPQHF

j_call: TRBJ2-1
v_call: TRBV18
d_call: -
clone_size: few
cdr3_nt: TGTGCCAGCTCCGTGACCTCACCCTACAATGAGCAGTTCTTC
cdr3_aa: CASSVTSPYNEQFF

j_call: TRBJ2-7
v_call: TRBV4-3
d_call: TRBD2
clone_size: once
cdr3_nt: TGCGCCAGCAGCCAAGGTACTAGCGGGGTCTCCTACGAGCAGTACTTC
cdr3_aa: CASSQGTSGVSYEQYF

j_call: TRBJ1-6
v_call: TRBV5-6
d_call: TRBD1
clone_size: -
cdr3_nt: TGTGCCAGCCGGAGTATGACAGGGGCCTCACCCCTCCACTTT
cdr3_aa: CASRSMTGASPLHF

j_call: TRBJ1-2
v_call: TRBV28
d_call: TRBD1
clone_size: -
cdr3_nt: TGTGCCAGCAGCCCGCCGGGACAGGGGCAGGGCTACACCTTC
cdr3_aa: CASSPPGQGQGYTF

j_call: TRBJ1-4
v_call: TRBV15
d_call: -
clone_size: -
cdr3_nt: TGTGCCACCAGCATACAACGGGTACGGGAAAAACTGTTTTTT
cdr3_aa: CATSIQRVREKLFF

j_call: TRBJ2-5
v_call: TRBV11-3
d_call: TRBD1
clone_size: -
cdr3_nt: TGTGCCAGCAGCTTAGTGGACAGGCAACAAGAGACCCAGTACTTC
cdr3_aa: CASSLVDRQQETQYF

j_call: TRBJ2-5
v_call: TRBV7-9
d_call: -
clone_size: -
cdr3_nt: TGTGCCAGCGGCCATTCAGAGACCCAGTACTTC
cdr3_aa: CASGHSETQYF

j_call: TRBJ2-7
v_call: TRBV7-2
d_call: -
clone_size: -
cdr3_nt: TGTGCCAGCAGCCCAGGCGGCGAGCAGTACTTC
cdr3_aa: CASSPGGEQYF

j_call: TRBJ1-6
v_call: TRBV7-2
d_call: -
clone_size: -
cdr3_nt: TGTGCCAGCAGCATCTACCGGGGGGAGAATTCACCCCTCCACTTT
cdr3_aa: CASSIYRGENSPLHF

j_call: TRBJ2-7
v_call: TRBV7-3
d_call: -
clone_size: once
cdr3_nt: TGTGCCAGCAGCTTAACGTCGCGACAGCCCTACGAGCAGTACTTC
cdr3_aa: CASSLTSRQPYEQYF

j_call: TRBJ2-5
v_call: TRBV25-1
d_call: TRBD1
clone_size: -
cdr3_nt: TGTGCCAGCGCCGGGGACAGCCAAGAGACCCAGTACTTC
cdr3_aa: CASAGDSQETQYF

j_call: TRBJ1-4
v_call: TRBV30
d_call: -
clone_size: -
cdr3_nt: TGTGCCTGGAGTGTCCTCGATGAAAAACTGTTTTTT
cdr3_aa: CAWSVLDEKLFF

j_call: TRBJ1-2
v_call: TRBV10-3
d_call: -
clone_size: -
cdr3_nt: TGTGCCATCAGTGCAATAATCAGAGGGGTTAACTATGGCTACACCTTC
cdr3_aa: CAISAIIRGVNYGYTF

j_call: TRBJ2-3
v_call: TRBV27
d_call: -
clone_size: -
cdr3_nt: TGTGCCAGCAGTTTATACTCGGGAGCCCGCACAGATACGCAGTATTTT
cdr3_aa: CASSLYSGARTDTQYF

j_call: TRBJ2-7
v_call: TRBV4-1
d_call: TRBD2
clone_size: -
cdr3_nt: TGCGCCAGCAGCCAGTTAGCGGGAGGCTACGAGCAGTACTTC
cdr3_aa: CASSQLAGGYEQYF

j_call: TRBJ1-1
v_call: TRBV7-3
d_call: TRBD1
clone_size: -
cdr3_nt: TGTGCCAGCAGCCCGGGGGCTGGACAGGGGAACACTGAAGCTTTCTTT
cdr3_aa: CASSPGAGQGNTEAFF

j_call: TRBJ2-1
v_call: TRBV7-6
d_call: -
clone_size: few
cdr3_nt: TGTGCCAGCAGCCTCCTCTCGGGGGAAAGCTCCTACAATGAGCAGTTCTTC
cdr3_aa: CASSLLSGESSYNEQFF

j_call: TRBJ2-1
v_call: TRBV6-5
d_call: TRBD1
clone_size: -
cdr3_nt: TGTGCCAGCAGTTCGGGACAGGGGTCTCACAATGAGCAGTTCTTC
cdr3_aa: CASSSGQGSHNEQFF

j_call: TRBJ2-4
v_call: TRBV11-2
d_call: -
clone_size: -
cdr3_nt: TGTGCCAGCAGCTCCCATCGGGACGTCCCTATTCAGTACTTC
cdr3_aa: CASSSHRDVPIQYF

j_call: TRBJ1-1
v_call: TRBV7-9
d_call: -
clone_size: -
cdr3_nt: TGTGCCAGCAGCTCAGACAGCCTTCTTATGAACACTGAAGCTTTCTTT
cdr3_aa: CASSSDSLLMNTEAFF

j_call: TRBJ2-1
v_call: TRBV5-1
d_call: -
clone_size: -
cdr3_nt: TGCGCCAGCAGGACGGTGACTCGCTTCGACTACAATGAGCAGTTCTTC
cdr3_aa: CASRTVTRFDYNEQFF

j_call: TRBJ2-5
v_call: TRBV28
d_call: -
clone_size: -
cdr3_nt: TGTGCCAGCAGTTTTCCGGGACTAGAGACCCAGTACTTC
cdr3_aa: CASSFPGLETQYF

j_call: TRBJ2-7
v_call: TRBV1
d_call: -
clone_size: -
cdr3_nt: TGCACCAGCAGCCCCCCGGCAGGGGCTCACTACGAGCAGTACTTC
cdr3_aa: CTSSPPAGAHYEQYF

j_call: TRBJ2-1
v_call: TRBV28
d_call: -
clone_size: -
cdr3_nt: TGTGCCAGCAGCCTCTGGGGTAATGAGCAGTTCTTC
cdr3_aa: CASSLWGNEQFF

j_call: TRBJ1-1
v_call: TRBV5-4
d_call: -
clone_size: -
cdr3_nt: TGTGCCAGCAGCTTACAAATGAACACTGAAGCTTTCTTT
cdr3_aa: CASSLQMNTEAFF

j_call: TRBJ2-1
v_call: TRBV29-1
d_call: TRBD1
clone_size: -
cdr3_nt: TGCAGCGTTGAAGGACAGGGCCAGTTCTTC
cdr3_aa: CSVEGQGQFF

j_call: TRBJ2-1
v_call: TRBV4-1
d_call: -
clone_size: -
cdr3_nt: TGCGCCAGCAGCCAAGATAGGACGCGGTCCTACAATGAGCAGTTCTTC
cdr3_aa: CASSQDRTRSYNEQFF

j_call: TRBJ1-4
v_call: TRBV6-1
d_call: -
clone_size: -
cdr3_nt: TGTGCCAGCAGTGATGCGTTCCTGAATGAAAAACTGTTTTTT
cdr3_aa: CASSDAFLNEKLFF